The next 26 T cell receptor beta chains were all read from a single sample in a study of OX40 agonist ivuxolimab in advanced cancers. Assay: immunoSEQ multiplex PCR; the TCRdb copy retains only in-frame clones and omits some. The sample contains tens of thousands of clones, more than 70% of which appear only once. Here the sequenced sample was CD4+ or CD8+ T cells sorted from blood, taken in a trial of the OX40 agonist ivuxolimab. The receptors stem from an adult with an advanced solid tumor such as melanoma, head and neck, liver or kidney cancer.

CDR3 coding DNA: TGCGCCCGGACTCGGGACACTGAAGCTTTCTTT. It specifies CARTRDTEAFF. The V and J genes are TRBV10-1 and TRBJ1-1; D gene uncertain. The CDR3 consists of 11 residues. The germline CDR1 and CDR2 sequences are WNHNN and SYGVQD (reference sequence). V gave up 11 bases and J gave up 3 bases, with 10 bases separating them.

The chain joins TRBV2 to TRBJ2-2; 9 bases fit TRBD1. The CDR3 spans 17 residues. Germline lookup yields CDR1 SNHLY and CDR2 FYNNEI. Germline trimming cut 2 bases from V and 5 bases from J; bases unmatched to any gene: 9. In DNA, the CDR3 is TGTGCCAGCAGTGAACCCACCGGGACAGGGCAAACCGGGGAGCTGTTTTTT. As protein: CASSEPTGTGQTGELFF.

The chain is built from TRBV7-8 and TRBJ1-4; D uncertain. CDR1 and CDR2 (germline): SGHVS, FQNEAQ. This CDR3 region has 15 residues. V was clipped by 1 base and J by 2 bases, with 8 bases between them. This CDR3 is CASSLEGGTNEKLFF. The CDR3 coding sequence is TGTGCCAGCAGCTTAGAGGGCGGGACTAATGAAAAACTGTTTTTT.

This clone appeared a single time. The chain recombines TRBV28 with TRBJ1-3; the match to TRBD1 covers 7 bases. This CDR3 is built from 15 residues. Germline values: CDR1 MDHEN, CDR2 SYDVKM. The V gene end was trimmed by 2 bases and the J gene end by 4 bases; junction bases not matched to a gene: 5. CDR3 nucleotides: TGTGCCAGCAGTTTAAGAGGGGGCGCAGGAAACACCATATATTTT. This sequence encodes CASSLRGGAGNTIYF.

The V call is TRBV5-1, the J call TRBJ2-3; TRBD2 matches at 7 bases. J lost 0 bases, V lost 0 bases, and 4 bases had no gene match. Germline values: CDR1 SGHRS, CDR2 YFSETQ. This CDR3 has 16 amino acids. The CDR3 DNA reads as TGCGCCAGCAGCTTGGTGGTAGCGGGTAGCACAGATACGCAGTATTTT. Translating gives CASSLVVAGSTDTQYF.

The chain has TRBV29-1 and TRBJ2-3; 7 nucleotides line up with TRBD2. V shed 1 base and J 4 bases; nucleotides not matched to a gene: 8. The CDR3 has 15 residues. Per germline, CDR1 SQVTM and CDR2 ANQGSEA. The CDR3: CSVEGGEGWADTQYF. The CDR3 DNA follows: TGCAGCGTTGAAGGAGGGGAGGGGTGGGCAGATACGCAGTATTTT.

The chain couples TRBV30 to TRBJ2-1, with D tentatively TRBD1 (7 bases). The germline gives CDR1 GTSNPN, CDR2 SVGIG (reference sequence). V gave up 3 bases and J gave up 0 bases, with 12 bases separating them. The CDR3 consists of 15 residues. CDR3 protein: CAWRGGQSSYNEQFF. Written as DNA, the CDR3 is TGTGCCTGGAGGGGGGGACAGAGCTCCTACAATGAGCAGTTCTTC.

The V call is TRBV5-6, the J call TRBJ1-3; D gene uncertain. The CDR3 is made up of 16 amino acids. V gave up 4 bases and J gave up 4 bases, with 18 bases separating them. CDR1 SGHDT and CDR2 YYEEEE come from the germline V gene. Here the CDR3 reads CASSQRRRVRGNTIYF. CDR3 coding DNA: TGTGCCAGCAGCCAACGCCGACGGGTACGGGGAAACACCATATATTTT.

The V call is TRBV5-1, the J call TRBJ2-4; D not resolved. The germline V gene encodes CDR1 SGHRS and CDR2 YFSETQ. V dropped 0 bases and J dropped 5 bases, with 18 bases sitting between them. This CDR3 has 17 residues. The CDR3 protein is CASSLGVGIGPQNIQYF. The CDR3 DNA sequence: TGCGCCAGCAGCTTGGGAGTAGGGATAGGCCCCCAAAACATTCAGTACTTC. The full variable domain, its missing parts supplied by reference TRBV5-1 and TRBJ2-4, is KAGVTQTPRYLIKTRGQQVTLSCSPISGHRSVSWYQQTPGQGLQFLFEYFSETQRNKGNFPGRFSGRQFSNSRSEMNVSTLELGDSALYLCASSLGVGIGPQNIQYFGAGTRLSVL.

This sequence joins TRBV11-2 and TRBJ2-5; possibly TRBD1 for D (5 bases). Germline loops: CDR1 SGHAT, CDR2 FQNNGV. This CDR3 region has 17 residues. Deletions cut 1 base from V and 5 bases from J, with 20 bases between. The CDR3 bases are TGTGCCAGCAGCTTAGCCACAGGCGGATACGACGGGGAGACCCAGTACTTC. Translating it yields CASSLATGGYDGETQYF.

The V gene is TRBV9, the J gene TRBJ2-1; TRBD2 agrees at 10 bases. Germline V CDR1 and CDR2: SGDLS, YYNGEE. After removal of 4 bases from V and 5 bases from J, the junction contained 6 bases not matched to a gene. The CDR3 covers 15 residues. CDR3 protein: CASSPGLAENNEQFF. In DNA, the CDR3 is TGTGCCAGCAGCCCCGGACTAGCGGAAAACAATGAGCAGTTCTTC.

As concerns this clone: At the DNA level, this CDR3 is encoded by other sequences in the same sample as well. V usage is TRBV4-1 and J usage is TRBJ2-7; 11 bases match TRBD2. The germline CDR1 and CDR2 sequences are MGHRA and YSYEKL. The CDR3 totals 15 residues. Germline trimming cut 2 bases from V and 3 bases from J; bases unmatched to any gene: 3. This chain's CDR3 is CASSQTSGSGYEQYF. CDR3 bases: TGCGCCAGCAGCCAAACTAGCGGGAGCGGCTACGAGCAGTACTTC.

The chain couples TRBV9 to TRBJ2-6; no clear D gene. The CDR3 has 18 residues. Trimming took off 0 bases at V and 2 bases at J, with 15 bases between the two ends. Germline V gives CDR1 SGDLS, CDR2 YYNGEE. The CDR3 loop is CASSVVPVTAAGANVLTF. CDR3 sequence (DNA): TGTGCCAGCAGCGTAGTTCCCGTCACGGCGGCTGGGGCCAACGTCCTGACTTTC.

The count of this clone is one. V is TRBV7-2 and J is TRBJ2-7; 13 bases match TRBD2. Germline CDR1 reads SGHTA; CDR2 reads FQGNSA. CDR3 size: 16 residues. After removal of 4 bases from V and 3 bases from J, the junction contained 6 bases not matched to a gene. Written as DNA, the CDR3 is TGTGCCAGCAGCTCAACTAGCGGGAGGGAACTCTACGAGCAGTACTTC. Its translation is CASSSTSGRELYEQYF.

The rearrangement joins TRBV6-6 to TRBJ2-1; perhaps TRBD2 as D (6 bases). The length of the CDR3 is 15 residues. Germline values: CDR1 MNHNY, CDR2 SVGAGI (reference sequence). V dropped 4 bases and J dropped 3 bases, with 13 bases sitting between them. The CDR3 nucleotides are TGTGCCAGCAGTTCCGGGACGGGAGACTACAATGAGCAGTTCTTC. Amino acids: CASSSGTGDYNEQFF.

This chain uses TRBV6-1 with TRBJ1-2; unclear D gene. The CDR3 length is 14 residues. Trimming removed 1 base from V and 4 bases from J, with 10 bases in between. Germline CDR1 reads MNHNS; CDR2 reads SASEGT. The CDR3 DNA follows: TGTGCCAGCAGTGAAGACGAGACACTCTATGGCTACACCTTC. Translation: CASSEDETLYGYTF.

On this clone: Different DNA sequences within this sample yield the same CDR3. V gene TRBV5-1 combines with J gene TRBJ1-1; TRBD1 agrees at 8 bases. The V segment lost 0 bases and the J segment 5 bases; nucleotides outside the gene matches: 3. Germline lookup yields CDR1 SGHRS and CDR2 YFSETQ. The CDR3 sequence is 14 residues long. In DNA, the CDR3 is TGCGCCAGCAGCTTGGGACAGGGGTATACTGAAGCTTTCTTT. This codes for CASSLGQGYTEAFF.

The chain carries TRBV4-1 and TRBJ1-3, with a possible D match to TRBD1 (5 bases). The V end lost 2 bases, the J end lost 0 bases, and 11 bases lay between the germline ends. Per germline, CDR1 MGHRA and CDR2 YSYEKL. The CDR3 has 16 amino acids. CDR3 loop: CASSQLDSPSGNTIYF. The CDR3 DNA is TGCGCCAGCAGCCAATTAGACAGCCCCTCTGGAAACACCATATATTTT.

This rearrangement joins TRBV9 to TRBJ1-4; TRBD1 matches 9 bases. This CDR3 is built from 14 residues. From germline, CDR1 is SGDLS and CDR2 YYNGEE. Trimming at V came to 2 bases and at J to 7 bases, leaving 3 bases not matched to a gene. CDR3 residues: CASSVGTGIEKLFF. For the CDR3, the DNA is TGTGCCAGCAGCGTTGGGACAGGGATTGAAAAACTGTTTTTT.

This clone was seen a single time. The chain links TRBV7-6 to TRBJ1-1; unclear D gene. The CDR3 sequence is 12 residues long. Germline V lookup: CDR1 SGHVS, CDR2 FNYEAQ. V was shortened by 6 bases and J by 4 bases, with 9 bases between the two germline ends. DNA for the CDR3: TGTGCCAGCAGGGGAACCGGCACTGAAGCTTTCTTT. Its protein product is CASRGTGTEAFF.

This clone was counted a single time. The chain couples TRBV6-1 to TRBJ2-7; D is perhaps TRBD1 (6 bases). V dropped 5 bases and J dropped 3 bases, with 11 bases sitting between them. The germline V gene encodes CDR1 MNHNS and CDR2 SASEGT. The CDR3 spans 13 residues. The CDR3 spells CASSKTGFYEQYF. The DNA of the CDR3 is TGTGCCAGCAGTAAAACAGGGTTCTACGAGCAGTACTTC.

The genes are TRBV9 and TRBJ2-3, with 8 nucleotides matching TRBD2. V was clipped by 1 base and J by 6 bases; unmatched bases: 4. CDR1 is SGDLS and CDR2 is YYNGEE in the germline V gene. This CDR3 spans 14 amino acids. This CDR3 reads CASSVSGGLDTQYF. CDR3 sequence (DNA): TGTGCCAGCAGCGTAAGCGGGGGCCTGGATACGCAGTATTTT.

This chain uses TRBV25-1 with TRBJ2-3; 8 bases fit TRBD2. The length of the CDR3 is 14 residues. Trimming removed 7 bases from V and 2 bases from J; junction bases left unmatched: 5. Germline CDR1 is MGHDK and CDR2 is SYGVNS. The CDR3 is CASNSGGNTDTQYF. In DNA, the CDR3 is TGTGCCAGCAACTCGGGGGGGAACACAGATACGCAGTATTTT.

The chain is built from TRBV7-9 and TRBJ1-5; D unclear. There are 15 residues in the CDR3. Germline CDR1 and CDR2: SEHNR and FQNEAQ (reference sequence). Trimming cost V 6 bases and J 0 bases, with 12 bases left between them. The CDR3 is CASSSDGDSNQPQHF. The CDR3 DNA sequence: TGTGCCAGCAGTTCGGACGGGGATAGCAATCAGCCCCAGCATTTT. Variable domain in full (rest from reference TRBV7-9 and TRBJ1-5): DTGVSQNPRHKITKRGQNVTFRCDPISEHNRLYWYRQTLGQGPEFLTYFQNEAQLEKSRLLSDRFSAERPKGSFSTLEIQRTEQGDSAMYLCASSSDGDSNQPQHFGDGTRLSIL.

This rearrangement joins TRBV5-5 to TRBJ1-1; possibly TRBD1 for D (5 bases). The V end lost 5 bases, the J end lost 8 bases, and 16 bases lay between the germline ends. Germline CDR1 SGHKS, CDR2 YYEKEE (reference sequence). The CDR3 contains 13 residues. CDR3 in amino acids: CASSYGGQAEAFF. For the CDR3, the DNA is TGTGCCAGCAGTTACGGGGGTCAGGCGGAAGCTTTCTTT.

A note on this clone: A junction boundary mismatches the germline segment, possibly from a read error. The CDR3 loop reads CASSESGVSHNEQFF. CDR3 DNA: TGTGCCAGCAGCGAAAGCGGGGTCTCCCACAATGAGCAGTTCTTC. The chain links TRBV7-3 to TRBJ2-1; the match to TRBD2 covers 7 bases. The germline gives CDR1 SGHTA, CDR2 FQGTGA. There are 15 residues in the CDR3.